The 2 T cell receptor beta chains listed next were all sequenced from one sample in a study of OX40 agonist ivuxolimab in advanced cancers. Generated by immunoSEQ multiplex PCR, the TCRdb table keeps only in-frame clones and is missing some. The repertoire holds some 100,000 clones, with about 92% as singletons. Sequencing was performed on CD4+ or CD8+ T cells sorted from blood, taken in a trial of the OX40 agonist ivuxolimab. Source of these receptors: an adult with an advanced solid tumor such as melanoma, head and neck, liver or kidney cancer.

The V and J genes are TRBV5-1 and TRBJ2-2; either TRBD1 or TRBD2 may fit D (5 bases each). CDR1 SGHRS and CDR2 YFSETQ come from the germline V gene. Trimming pared 4 bases from V and 4 bases from J, leaving 14 bases between. This CDR3 spans 15 amino acids. CDR3 sequence reads: CASSGTGAGTGELFF. The CDR3 region has the DNA TGCGCCAGCAGCGGGACCGGGGCTGGCACCGGGGAGCTGTTTTTT.

The CDR3 loop is CASRPPGQGSGGYTF. Here the CDR3 DNA reads TGTGCCAGCAGGCCTCCGGGACAGGGTAGCGGCGGCTACACCTTC. V is TRBV27 and J is TRBJ1-2; TRBD1 matches at 9 bases. V lost 6 bases to trimming and J lost 8 bases; unmatched junction nucleotides: 13. Germline V gene data show CDR1 as MNHEY and CDR2 as SMNVEV (reference sequence). The CDR3 is made up of 15 amino acids.